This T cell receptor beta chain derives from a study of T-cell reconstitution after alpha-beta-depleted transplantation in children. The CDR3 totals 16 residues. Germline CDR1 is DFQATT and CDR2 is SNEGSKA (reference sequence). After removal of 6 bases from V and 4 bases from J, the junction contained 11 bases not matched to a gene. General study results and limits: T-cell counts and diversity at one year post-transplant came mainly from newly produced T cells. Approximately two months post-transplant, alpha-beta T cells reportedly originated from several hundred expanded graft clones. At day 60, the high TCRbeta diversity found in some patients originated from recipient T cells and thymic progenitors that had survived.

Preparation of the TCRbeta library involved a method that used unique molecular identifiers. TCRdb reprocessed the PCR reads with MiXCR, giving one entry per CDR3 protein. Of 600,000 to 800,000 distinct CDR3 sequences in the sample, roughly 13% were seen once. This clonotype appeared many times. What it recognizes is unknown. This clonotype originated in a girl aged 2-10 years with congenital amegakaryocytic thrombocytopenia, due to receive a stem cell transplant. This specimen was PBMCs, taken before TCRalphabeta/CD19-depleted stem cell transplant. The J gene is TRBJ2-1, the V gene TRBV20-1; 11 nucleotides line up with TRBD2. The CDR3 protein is CSARTPGTSGYNEQFF. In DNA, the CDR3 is TGCAGTGCCAGAACCCCCGGGACTAGCGGTTACAATGAGCAGTTCTTC.